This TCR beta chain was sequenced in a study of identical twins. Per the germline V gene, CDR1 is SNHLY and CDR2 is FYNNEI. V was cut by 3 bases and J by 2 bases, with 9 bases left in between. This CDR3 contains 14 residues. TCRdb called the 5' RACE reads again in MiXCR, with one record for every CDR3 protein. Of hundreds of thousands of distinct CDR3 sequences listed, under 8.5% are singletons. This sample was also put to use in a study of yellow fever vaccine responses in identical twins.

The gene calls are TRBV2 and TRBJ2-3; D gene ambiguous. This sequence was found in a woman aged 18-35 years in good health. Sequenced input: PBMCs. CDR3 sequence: CASSELQFTDTQYF. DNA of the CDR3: TGTGCCAGCAGTGAGTTGCAGTTCACAGATACGCAGTATTTT. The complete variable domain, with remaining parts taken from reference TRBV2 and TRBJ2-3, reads EPEVTQTPSHQVTQMGQEVILRCVPISNHLYFYWYRQILGQKVEFLVSFYNNEISEKSEIFDDQFSVERPDGSNFTLKIRSTKLEDSAMYFCASSELQFTDTQYFGPGTRLTVL.